The clone carrying this T cell receptor (beta chain) was seen just once. With 5 bases clipped from V and 9 bases from J, the junction kept 7 bases outside the gene matches. This CDR3 spans 15 amino acids. Germline V gives CDR1 SEHNR, CDR2 FQNEAQ (reference sequence). Authors' data handling: From reference gene primer amplification, estimates of nucleated cell counts were derived. The repertoire was sequenced with immunoSEQ multiplex PCR; TCRdb's copy has only in-frame clones and lacks some. The D gene and trimming were derived from the DNA, and the V and J assignments and clone size from that table. The sample holds about 41,000 clones, about four fifths seen once. This entry belongs to a study of blood T cell repertoires in COVID-19. Overall study: Collection of acute and convalescent COVID-19 samples took place in the United States, Italy and Spain. T cells, B-cell-depleted T cells, or PBMCs provided the cDNA or gDNA that served as material.

This TCR was recovered from an elderly woman with acute or convalescent COVID-19. The gene calls are TRBV7-9 and TRBJ1-6; 10 bases map to TRBD1. The material sequenced was peripheral blood. As DNA, the CDR3 is TGTGCCAGCAGCGGTGGGACAGGGGAGGCTTCACCCCTCCACTTT. Translation gives CASSGGTGEASPLHF. The full variable domain, with the rest looked up from reference TRBV7-9 and TRBJ1-6, is DTGVSQNPRHKITKRGQNVTFRCDPISEHNRLYWYRQTLGQGPEFLTYFQNEAQLEKSRLLSDRFSAERPKGSFSTLEIQRTEQGDSAMYLCASSGGTGEASPLHFGNGTRLTVT.